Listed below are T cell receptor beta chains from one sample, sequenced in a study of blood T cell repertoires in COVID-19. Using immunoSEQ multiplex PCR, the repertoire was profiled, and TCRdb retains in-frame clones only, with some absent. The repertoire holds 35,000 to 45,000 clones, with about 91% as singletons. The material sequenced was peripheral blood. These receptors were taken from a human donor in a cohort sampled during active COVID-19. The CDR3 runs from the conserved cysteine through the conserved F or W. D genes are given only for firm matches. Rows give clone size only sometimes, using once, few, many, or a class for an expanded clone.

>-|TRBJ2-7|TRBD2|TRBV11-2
TGTGCCAGCAGCCTACCCGGGGGGACCCCCACCTACGAGCAGTACTTC
CASSLPGGTPTYEQYF
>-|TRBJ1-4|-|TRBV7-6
TGTGCCAGCAGCCAAACCGCTGATACACCAACTAATGAAAAACTGTTTTTT
CASSQTADTPTNEKLFF
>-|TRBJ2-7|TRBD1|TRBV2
TGTGCCAGCAGCGAGGGACAGATTCAGACCTACGAGCAGTACTTC
CASSEGQIQTYEQYF
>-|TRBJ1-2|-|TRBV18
TGTGCCAGCTCACCGCAGGGTTATGGCTACACCTTC
CASSPQGYGYTF
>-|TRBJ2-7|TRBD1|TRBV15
TGTGCCACCAGCGTCCCCCGGGACAGGCATCCCTACGAGCAGTACTTC
CATSVPRDRHPYEQYF
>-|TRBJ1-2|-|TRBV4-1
TGCGCCAGCAGCCAAGATCAACGGGGCGGGAAAATCTATGGCTACACCTTC
CASSQDQRGGKIYGYTF
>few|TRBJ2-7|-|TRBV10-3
TGTGCCATCAGTGAACAGGGCTACGAGCAGTACTTC
CAISEQGYEQYF
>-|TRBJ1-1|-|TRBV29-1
TGCCGCGGGGGGGGCGGTGGGGGGATGAACACTGAAGCTTTCTTT
CRGGGGGGMNTEAFF
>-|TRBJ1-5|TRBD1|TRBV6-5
TGTGCCAGCAGGATGGGACAGACTAGCAATCAGCCCCAGCATTTT
CASRMGQTSNQPQHF
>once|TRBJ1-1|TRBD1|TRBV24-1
TGTGCCACCAGCAGGGGGGCTAACACTGAAGCTTTCTTT
CATSRGANTEAFF
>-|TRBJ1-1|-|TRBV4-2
TGTGCCAGCAGCCCGACAGCGAACACTGAAGCTTTCTTT
CASSPTANTEAFF
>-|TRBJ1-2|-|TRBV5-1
TGCGCCAGCAGCTTGGGGACAGAGACCTATGGCTACACCTTC
CASSLGTETYGYTF
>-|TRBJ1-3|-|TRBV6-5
TGTGCCAGCAGTAGAGGCACATTCTCTGGAAACACCATATATTTT
CASSRGTFSGNTIYF
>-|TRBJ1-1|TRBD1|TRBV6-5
TGTGCCAGCAGCAGGACAGGAAACACTGAAGCTTTCTTT
CASSRTGNTEAFF
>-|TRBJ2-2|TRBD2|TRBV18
TGTGCCAGCTCACCAAAACTAGCGGGAATAAACACCGGGGAGCTGTTTTTT
CASSPKLAGINTGELFF
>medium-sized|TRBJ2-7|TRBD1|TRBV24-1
TGTGCCACCAGTGATTTGCCGATCGGGACAGAGCACTACGAGCAGTACTTC
CATSDLPIGTEHYEQYF
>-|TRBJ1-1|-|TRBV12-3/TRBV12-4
TGTGCCAGCAGGGAACAGGGATCCGCTTTCTTT
CASREQGSAFF
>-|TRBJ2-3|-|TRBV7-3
TGTGCCAGCAGCTTAACGTTTGGGACTAGCACAGATACGCAGTATTTT
CASSLTFGTSTDTQYF
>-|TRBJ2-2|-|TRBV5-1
TGCGCCAGCAAGTTAGAAGTGAACACCGGGGAGCTGTTTTTT
CASKLEVNTGELFF
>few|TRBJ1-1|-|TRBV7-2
TGTGCCAGCAGCTTATCAGGGAACACTGAAGCTTTCTTT
CASSLSGNTEAFF
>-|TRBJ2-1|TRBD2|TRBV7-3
TGTGCCAGCAGCAAACGGGGGGGCCTCACATTGGACAATGAGCAGTTCTTC
CASSKRGGLTLDNEQFF
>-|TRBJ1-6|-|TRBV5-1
TGCGCCAGCAGCTTGGCCTGGCAGGGAATTTCACCCCTCCACTTT
CASSLAWQGISPLHF
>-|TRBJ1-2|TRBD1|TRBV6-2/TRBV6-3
TGTGCCAGCAGTTACGGGACAGGGGCCACCGATGATAACTATGGCTACACCTTC
CASSYGTGATDDNYGYTF
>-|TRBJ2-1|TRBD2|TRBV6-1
TGTGCCAGCAGTGAAAGGGAAGGGACTAGCGCCTACAATGAGCAGTTCTTC
CASSEREGTSAYNEQFF
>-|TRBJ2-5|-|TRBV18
TGTGCCAGCTCACCACCTAGTCAACGCAAAGAGACCCAGTACTTC
CASSPPSQRKETQYF
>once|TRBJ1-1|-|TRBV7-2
TGTGCCAGCAGCTTAAAGGCGGGGGGGAACACTGAAGCTTTCTTT
CASSLKAGGNTEAFF
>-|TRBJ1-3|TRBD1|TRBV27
TGTGCCAGCAGTTTATCGGGACAGGGGGGACACACCATATATTTT
CASSLSGQGGHTIYF
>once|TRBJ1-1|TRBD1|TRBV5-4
TGTGCCAGCAGCTCTAGACAGGGGCAAAACACTGAAGCTTTCTTT
CASSSRQGQNTEAFF
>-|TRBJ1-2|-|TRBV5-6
TGTGCCAGCAGCTTGTCCGGAGCTAACTATGGCTACACCTTC
CASSLSGANYGYTF
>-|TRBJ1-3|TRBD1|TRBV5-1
TGCGCCAGCAGCTTGGCCCCCGGGACAGGGCTAGATTCTGGAAACACCATATATTTT
CASSLAPGTGLDSGNTIYF
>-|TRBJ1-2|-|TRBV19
TGTGCCAGTAGTATAGATAGGGGAAAACCGGCGCGGCCCACGTATGGCTACACCTTC
CASSIDRGKPARPTYGYTF
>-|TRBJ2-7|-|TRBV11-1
TGTGCCAGCAGCTTGGGACAATCGCGCGAGCAGTACTTC
CASSLGQSREQYF
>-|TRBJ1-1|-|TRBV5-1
TGCGCCAGCAACGAGGGGGTTGAAGCTTTCTTT
CASNEGVEAFF
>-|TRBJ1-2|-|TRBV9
TGTGCCAGCATACAGAGGCGCGACCGGGGGGTTGTAGACTATGGCTACACCTTC
CASIQRRDRGVVDYGYTF
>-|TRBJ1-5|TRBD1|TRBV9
TGTGCCAGCAGCGTAGCGACAGGGGTAGATCAGCCCCAGCATTTT
CASSVATGVDQPQHF
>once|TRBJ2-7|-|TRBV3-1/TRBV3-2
TGTGCCAGCAGCCAAGGTCTGGAGGCCCCTCGTCGGGAGCAGTACTTC
CASSQGLEAPRREQYF
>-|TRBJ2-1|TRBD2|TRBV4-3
TGCGCCAGCAGCCAAGACGGACTAGAGTACAATGAGCAGTTCTTC
CASSQDGLEYNEQFF
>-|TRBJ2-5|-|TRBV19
TGTGCCAGTAGCCAGGGGTACCAAGAGACCCAGTACTTC
CASSQGYQETQYF
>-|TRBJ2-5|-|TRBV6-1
TGTGCCAGCAGTGAAGGGTACAGCCTTTACCAAGAGACCCAGTACTTC
CASSEGYSLYQETQYF
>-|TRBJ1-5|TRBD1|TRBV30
TGTGCCTGGAGTGGAGGACAGGGGGCTCAGCCCCAGCATTTT
CAWSGGQGAQPQHF
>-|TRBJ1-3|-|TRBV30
TGTGCCTGGAGTGTATATTCTCCTGGAAACACCATATATTTT
CAWSVYSPGNTIYF
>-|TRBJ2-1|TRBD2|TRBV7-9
TGTGCCAGCAGCGTGCTAGCGGATCCCTCGTACAGGGAGCAGTTCTTC
CASSVLADPSYREQFF
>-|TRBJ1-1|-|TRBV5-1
TGCGCCAGCAGCTTGGTTGGAGTGAACACTGAAGCTTTCTTT
CASSLVGVNTEAFF
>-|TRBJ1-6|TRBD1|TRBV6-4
TGTGCCAGCAAACCCGGACAGGGGGCAGGCTCACCCCTCCACTTT
CASKPGQGAGSPLHF
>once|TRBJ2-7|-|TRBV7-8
TGTGCCAGCACCCCGGGGTGGGGTAGCGACGAGCAGTACTTC
CASTPGWGSDEQYF
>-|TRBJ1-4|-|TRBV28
TGTGCCAGCAGTTTCGGGAGGGGAAGGGAAAAACTGTTTTTT
CASSFGRGREKLFF
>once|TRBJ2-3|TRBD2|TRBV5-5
TGTGCCAGCAGCTCCGGACTAGCGGGGCCCACAGATACGCAGTATTTT
CASSSGLAGPTDTQYF